These 2 T cell receptor beta chains were all obtained from the same sample, sequenced in a study of blood T cell repertoires in COVID-19. Some clones are missing from TCRdb's copy, which holds only in-frame ones; the method was immunoSEQ multiplex PCR. Found here are over 300,000 clones, about 85% of them singletons; the top ten hold approximately 5.3%. The specimen sequenced was PBMCs or T cells enriched from blood (not recorded which). These receptors were collected from a woman aged 25-40 years who had recovered from COVID-19.

The chain is built from TRBV6-5 and TRBJ2-5, with TRBD1 matching over 8 bases. CDR1 MNHEY and CDR2 SVGAGI come from the germline V gene. The CDR3 loop spans 14 amino acids. The V and J ends lost 6 bases and 3 bases, in that order; junction bases with no gene match: 6. The CDR3 sequence: CASSLQGVEETQYF. The CDR3 coding sequence is TGTGCCAGCAGCCTACAGGGGGTCGAAGAGACCCAGTACTTC.

CDR3 residues: CASSLGHSVRGTEAFF. CDR3 coding DNA: TGTGCCAGCAGCTTGGGGCACAGTGTACGGGGGACTGAAGCTTTCTTT. The J gene is TRBJ1-1, the V gene TRBV5-4; D perhaps matches TRBD1 (5 bases). The V end was cut by 0 bases, the J end by 5 bases, with 17 bases between. CDR3 size: 16 residues. CDR1 and CDR2 (germline): SGHNT, YYREEE (reference sequence).